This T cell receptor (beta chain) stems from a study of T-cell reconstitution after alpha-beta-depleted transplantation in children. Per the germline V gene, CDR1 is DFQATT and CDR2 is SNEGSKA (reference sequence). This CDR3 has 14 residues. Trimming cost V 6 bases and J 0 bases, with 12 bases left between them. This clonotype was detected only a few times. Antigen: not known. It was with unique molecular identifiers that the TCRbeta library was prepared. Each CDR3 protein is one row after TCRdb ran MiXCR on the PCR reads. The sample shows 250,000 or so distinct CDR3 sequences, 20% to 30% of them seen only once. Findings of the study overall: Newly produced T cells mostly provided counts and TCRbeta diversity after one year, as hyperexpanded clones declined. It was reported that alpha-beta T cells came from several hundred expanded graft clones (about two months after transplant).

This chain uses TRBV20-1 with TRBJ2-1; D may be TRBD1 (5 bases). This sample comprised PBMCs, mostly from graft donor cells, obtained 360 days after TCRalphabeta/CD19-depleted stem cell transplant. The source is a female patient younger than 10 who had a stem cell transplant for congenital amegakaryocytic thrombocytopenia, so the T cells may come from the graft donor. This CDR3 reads CSATDILSYNEQFF. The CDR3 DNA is TGCAGTGCCACGGACATACTCTCCTACAATGAGCAGTTCTTC.